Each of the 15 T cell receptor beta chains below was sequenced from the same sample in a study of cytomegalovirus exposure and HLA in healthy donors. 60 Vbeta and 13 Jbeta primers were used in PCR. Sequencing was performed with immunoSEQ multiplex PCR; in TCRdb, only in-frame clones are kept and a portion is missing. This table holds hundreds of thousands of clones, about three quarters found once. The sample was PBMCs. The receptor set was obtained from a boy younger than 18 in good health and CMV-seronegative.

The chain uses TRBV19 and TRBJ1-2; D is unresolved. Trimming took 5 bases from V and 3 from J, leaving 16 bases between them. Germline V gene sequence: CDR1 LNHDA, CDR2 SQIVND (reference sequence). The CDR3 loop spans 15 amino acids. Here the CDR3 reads CASSAARGGDYGYTF. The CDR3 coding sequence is TGTGCCAGTAGTGCGGCGCGGGGTGGGGACTATGGCTACACCTTC.

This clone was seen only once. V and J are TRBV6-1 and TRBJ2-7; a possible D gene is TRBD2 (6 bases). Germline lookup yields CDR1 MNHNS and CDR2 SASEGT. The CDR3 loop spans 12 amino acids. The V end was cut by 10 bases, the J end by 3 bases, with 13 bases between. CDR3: CAISISGYEQYF. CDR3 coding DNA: TGTGCCATCAGCATTAGCGGCTACGAGCAGTACTTC.

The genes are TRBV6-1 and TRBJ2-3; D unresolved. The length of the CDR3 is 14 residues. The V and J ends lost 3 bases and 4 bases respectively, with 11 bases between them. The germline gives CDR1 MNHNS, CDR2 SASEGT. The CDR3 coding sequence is TGTGCCAGCAGTGATAAACTCGCCGCAGATACGCAGTATTTT. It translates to CASSDKLAADTQYF.

The CDR3 is CASSLDLAGSDEQFF. As DNA, the CDR3 is TGTGCCAGCAGCTTGGATCTAGCGGGGTCCGATGAGCAGTTCTTC. The chain carries TRBV5-4 and TRBJ2-1; TRBD2 matches 9 bases. Germline V gene data show CDR1 as SGHNT and CDR2 as YYREEE (reference sequence). The CDR3 extends over 15 amino acids. V shed 0 bases and J 8 bases; nucleotides not matched to a gene: 6.

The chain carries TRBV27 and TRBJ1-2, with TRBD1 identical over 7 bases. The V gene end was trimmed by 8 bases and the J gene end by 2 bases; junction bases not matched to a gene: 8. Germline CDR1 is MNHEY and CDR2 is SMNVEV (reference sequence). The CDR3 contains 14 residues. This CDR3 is CASARRGRNYGYTF. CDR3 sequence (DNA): TGTGCCAGCGCAAGAAGGGGGCGCAACTATGGCTACACCTTC.

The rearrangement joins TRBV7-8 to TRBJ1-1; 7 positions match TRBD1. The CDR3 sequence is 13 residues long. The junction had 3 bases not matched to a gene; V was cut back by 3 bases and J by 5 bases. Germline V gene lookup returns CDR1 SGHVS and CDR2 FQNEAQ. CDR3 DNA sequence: TGTGCCAGCAGCTTTGGACAGGATACTGAAGCTTTCTTT. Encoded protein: CASSFGQDTEAFF.

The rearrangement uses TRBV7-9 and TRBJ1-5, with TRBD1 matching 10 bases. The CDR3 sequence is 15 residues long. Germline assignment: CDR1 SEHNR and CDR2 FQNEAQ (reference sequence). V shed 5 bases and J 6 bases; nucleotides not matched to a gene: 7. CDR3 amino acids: CASSLRDRGGQPQHF. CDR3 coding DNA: TGTGCCAGCAGCCTCCGGGACAGGGGAGGTCAGCCCCAGCATTTT.

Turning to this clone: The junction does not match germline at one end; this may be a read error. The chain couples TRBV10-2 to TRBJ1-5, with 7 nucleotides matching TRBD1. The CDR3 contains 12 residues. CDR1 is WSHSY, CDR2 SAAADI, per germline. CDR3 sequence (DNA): TGCGCCAGTAGACAGGGCAGGGGACCCCAGAATTTT. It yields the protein CASRQGRGPQNF.

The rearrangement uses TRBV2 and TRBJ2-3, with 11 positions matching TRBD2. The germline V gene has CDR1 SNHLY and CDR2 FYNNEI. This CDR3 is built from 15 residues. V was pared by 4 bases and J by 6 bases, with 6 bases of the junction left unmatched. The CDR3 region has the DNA TGTGCCAGCAGTGCGCTAGCGGGGGGTGGCGATACGCAGTATTTT. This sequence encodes CASSALAGGGDTQYF.

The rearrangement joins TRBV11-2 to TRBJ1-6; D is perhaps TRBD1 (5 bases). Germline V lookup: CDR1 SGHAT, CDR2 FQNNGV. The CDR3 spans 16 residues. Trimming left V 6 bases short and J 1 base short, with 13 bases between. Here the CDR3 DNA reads TGTGCCAGCAGTCATGAAGGGGTTTCCTATAATTCACCCCTCCACTTT. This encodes CASSHEGVSYNSPLHF.

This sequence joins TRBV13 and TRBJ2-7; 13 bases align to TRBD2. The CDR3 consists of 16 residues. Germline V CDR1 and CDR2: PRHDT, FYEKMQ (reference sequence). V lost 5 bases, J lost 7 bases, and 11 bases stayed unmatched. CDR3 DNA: TGTGCCAGCAGCCCCGGGACTAGCGGGACCCCTATGGAGCAGTACTTC. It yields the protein CASSPGTSGTPMEQYF.

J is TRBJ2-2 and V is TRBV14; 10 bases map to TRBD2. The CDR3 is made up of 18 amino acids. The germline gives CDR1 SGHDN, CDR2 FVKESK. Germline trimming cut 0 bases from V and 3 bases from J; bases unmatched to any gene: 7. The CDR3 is CASSQDLGLAAYTGELFF. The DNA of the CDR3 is TGTGCCAGCAGCCAAGATCTAGGACTAGCGGCTTACACCGGGGAGCTGTTTTTT.

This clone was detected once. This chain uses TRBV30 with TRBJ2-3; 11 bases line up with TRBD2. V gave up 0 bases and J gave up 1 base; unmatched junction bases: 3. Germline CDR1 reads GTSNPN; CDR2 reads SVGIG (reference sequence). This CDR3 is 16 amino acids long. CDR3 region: CAWSVLAGEGTDTQYF. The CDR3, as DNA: TGTGCCTGGAGTGTACTAGCGGGAGAAGGCACAGATACGCAGTATTTT.

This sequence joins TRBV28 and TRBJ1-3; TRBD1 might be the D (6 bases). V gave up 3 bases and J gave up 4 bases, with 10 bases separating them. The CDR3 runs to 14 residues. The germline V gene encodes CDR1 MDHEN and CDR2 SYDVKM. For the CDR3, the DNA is TGTGCCAGCAGTTTCAGGGGTAAGGGAAACACCATATATTTT. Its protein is CASSFRGKGNTIYF.

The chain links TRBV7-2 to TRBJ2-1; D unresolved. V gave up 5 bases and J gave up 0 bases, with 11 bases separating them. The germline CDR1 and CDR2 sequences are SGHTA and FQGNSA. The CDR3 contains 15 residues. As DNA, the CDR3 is TGTGCCAGCAGCCTAGTGCCGGGCTCCTACAATGAGCAGTTCTTC. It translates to CASSLVPGSYNEQFF.